A selection of T cell receptor beta chains follows, all from one sample in a study of cytomegalovirus exposure and HLA in healthy donors. Assay used: immunoSEQ multiplex PCR; TCRdb lists only in-frame clones, some missing. The profile shows some 180,000 clones, around 84% of them singletons. The sequenced sample consisted of PBMCs. These receptors were obtained from a man aged 40-55 years in good health and CMV-seropositive. CDR3s include the opening cysteine and the closing phenylalanine or tryptophan. A D gene is named only where the DNA matches it firmly. Size values are once, few and many counts, or a class for expanded clones, and some rows have none.

TRBV7-3	-	TRBD2	TRBJ2-1	CASSQTSGDYNEQFF	TGTGCCAGCAGCCAGACTAGCGGGGATTACAATGAGCAGTTCTTC
TRBV2	-	-	TRBJ1-1	CATEQSGGNTEAFF	TGTGCCACAGAACAGAGCGGGGGGAACACTGAAGCTTTCTTT
TRBV7-9	-	-	TRBJ1-2	CASSLEQEHGYTF	TGTGCCAGCAGCTTAGAACAGGAGCATGGCTACACCTTC
TRBV4-3	-	-	TRBJ1-2	CASSQDRGSGGYTF	TGCGCCAGCAGCCAAGATCGAGGTTCCGGCGGCTACACCTTC
TRBV15	-	-	TRBJ1-1	CATSRDRGRATEAFF	TGTGCCACCAGCAGAGATCGAGGGAGGGCCACTGAAGCTTTCTTT
TRBV18	-	TRBD1	TRBJ1-1	CASSADRHTEAFF	TGTGCCAGCTCAGCGGACAGGCACACTGAAGCTTTCTTT
TRBV6-1	-	-	TRBJ2-7	CASTERGYEQYF	TGTGCCAGCACCGAACGGGGGTACGAGCAGTACTTC
TRBV2	-	TRBD1	TRBJ2-3	CATPSPPHRGDTQYF	TGTGCCACCCCCAGCCCGCCCCACAGGGGAGATACGCAGTATTTT
TRBV6-5	-	-	TRBJ1-2	CASSEAGDGYTF	TGTGCCAGCAGTGAAGCGGGGGATGGCTACACCTTC
TRBV28	few	TRBD2	TRBJ2-1	CASKYRGLALYNEQFF	TGTGCCAGCAAGTACAGGGGACTAGCGCTTTACAATGAGCAGTTCTTC
TRBV10-2	-	TRBD1	TRBJ1-1	CASSLRGSTEAFF	TGCGCCAGCAGTCTCAGGGGGAGCACTGAAGCTTTCTTT
TRBV7-2	once	-	TRBJ2-7	CASSLRGTRSYEQYF	TGTGCCAGCAGCTTGCGCGGGACTCGCTCCTACGAGCAGTACTTC
TRBV7-2	few	-	TRBJ1-5	CASSWQSGPQHF	TGTGCCAGCAGCTGGCAGAGCGGGCCCCAGCATTTT
TRBV5-1	-	TRBD1	TRBJ2-7	CASSVGQGADEQYF	TGCGCCAGCAGCGTAGGACAGGGGGCGGACGAGCAGTACTTC
TRBV5-1	once	-	TRBJ2-7	CASSSRDKSYEQYF	TGCGCCAGCAGCTCCCGGGACAAATCCTACGAGCAGTACTTC
TRBV7-2	-	-	TRBJ1-1	CASSLVSESEAFF	TGTGCCAGCAGCTTAGTTTCGGAGTCTGAAGCTTTCTTT
TRBV7-2	-	-	TRBJ2-4	CASSFQRALAKNIQYF	TGTGCCAGCAGCTTTCAGAGGGCACTAGCCAAAAACATTCAGTACTTC
TRBV6-1	few	TRBD1	TRBJ1-5	CASSRTGDQPQHF	TGTGCCAGCAGTCGCACAGGGGACCAGCCCCAGCATTTT
TRBV6-5	-	-	TRBJ2-2	CASSSTGVGTGELFF	TGTGCCAGCAGTTCAACGGGAGTAGGTACCGGGGAGCTGTTTTTT
TRBV6-4	-	-	TRBJ2-1	CASTPTGEGYNEQFF	TGTGCCAGCACCCCGACAGGGGAGGGGTACAATGAGCAGTTCTTC
TRBV28	-	TRBD2	TRBJ2-7	CASSTSGRLGEQYF	TGTGCCAGCAGTACTAGCGGGAGGTTGGGGGAGCAGTACTTC
TRBV2	-	-	TRBJ1-5	CASQTVSNQPQHF	TGTGCCAGTCAGACTGTTAGCAATCAGCCCCAGCATTTT
TRBV14	once	TRBD1	TRBJ1-2	CASSQVGTGDHGYTF	TGTGCCAGCAGCCAAGTCGGCACAGGGGATCATGGCTACACCTTC
TRBV7-6	-	-	TRBJ1-3	CASSLQGSLISGNTIYF	TGTGCCAGCAGCTTACAGGGCTCACTTATCTCTGGAAACACCATATATTTT
TRBV29-1	-	-	TRBJ2-3	CSVEQDTQYF	TGCAGCGTTGAACAAGATACGCAGTATTTT
TRBV2	-	TRBD1	TRBJ1-2	CASSGTGVYGYTF	TGTGCCAGCAGTGGGACAGGGGTTTATGGCTACACCTTC
TRBV7-9	-	-	TRBJ2-5	CASSRLVQETQYF	TGTGCCAGCAGCCGACTCGTGCAAGAGACCCAGTACTTC
TRBV19	-	TRBD2	TRBJ2-7	CASSIFRTSGRPYEQYF	TGTGCCAGTAGTATCTTCCGGACTAGCGGGAGGCCCTACGAGCAGTACTTC
TRBV1	once	-	TRBJ2-1	CTSSQDGGSYNEQFF	TGCACCAGCAGCCAAGATGGGGGGTCCTACAATGAGCAGTTCTTC
TRBV7-9	-	TRBD1	TRBJ2-7	CASTDSGQGTTYEQYF	TGTGCCAGCACCGACTCCGGACAGGGGACTACCTACGAGCAGTACTTC
TRBV9	-	-	TRBJ1-2	CASSEGPGDYGYTF	TGTGCCAGCAGCGAGGGGCCAGGGGACTATGGCTACACCTTC
TRBV5-4	-	-	TRBJ1-2	CASSQAGTVLGGGYTF	TGTGCCAGCAGCCAAGCAGGGACCGTCCTGGGGGGTGGCTACACCTTC
TRBV6-1	-	TRBD2	TRBJ2-1	CASSEAGGRGEQFF	TGTGCCAGCAGTGAAGCGGGGGGGAGGGGTGAGCAGTTCTTC
TRBV27	-	TRBD1	TRBJ2-7	CASSGGGYEQYF	TGTGCCAGTTCAGGGGGCGGCTACGAGCAGTACTTC
TRBV6-6	-	TRBD1	TRBJ1-1	CASSTDRGNPEAFF	TGTGCCAGCAGCACAGACAGGGGGAATCCTGAAGCTTTCTTT
TRBV6-5	-	-	TRBJ1-5	CASSSQVNQPQHF	TGTGCCAGCAGTTCACAGGTCAATCAGCCCCAGCATTTT
TRBV5-4	-	-	TRBJ1-2	CASRMGWGGGDPARDYGYTF	TGTGCCAGCAGGATGGGGTGGGGTGGGGGCGACCCGGCCAGGGACTATGGCTACACCTTC
TRBV6-4	once	TRBD1	TRBJ2-7	CASRNRQGTLHEQYF	TGTGCCAGCAGAAACAGACAGGGGACTCTACACGAGCAGTACTTC
TRBV18	-	-	TRBJ1-6	CASSPPMTNSAYSPLHF	TGTGCCAGCTCACCTCCAATGACAAATTCGGCCTATTCACCCCTCCACTTT
TRBV9	-	-	TRBJ2-3	CASSVSRHTDTQYF	TGTGCCAGCAGCGTTTCCAGGCACACAGATACGCAGTATTTT
TRBV7-8	-	-	TRBJ1-5	CASSSGVDQPQHF	TGTGCCAGCAGCTCAGGGGTGGATCAGCCCCAGCATTTT
TRBV5-1	-	TRBD1	TRBJ1-2	CASSPTGDGWNGYTF	TGCGCCAGCAGCCCTACAGGGGACGGGTGGAATGGCTACACCTTC
TRBV5-1	-	-	TRBJ2-5	CASSPSGTHGETQYF	TGCGCCAGCAGCCCATCCGGGACTCACGGAGAGACCCAGTACTTC
TRBV7-9	-	TRBD1	TRBJ2-7	CASSLRSGQGDYEQYF	TGTGCCAGCAGCTTAAGATCCGGACAGGGGGACTACGAGCAGTACTTC
TRBV6-5	-	-	TRBJ1-1	CASSYGLFNEAFF	TGTGCCAGCAGTTACGGCCTGTTCAATGAAGCTTTCTTT
TRBV23-1	-	TRBD1	TRBJ1-1	CASSQSRGQAPGTEAFF	TGCGCCAGCAGTCAATCGCGAGGACAGGCCCCGGGCACTGAAGCTTTCTTT
TRBV2	-	-	TRBJ2-2	CASSTPNTGELFF	TGTGCCAGCAGTACACCGAACACCGGGGAGCTGTTTTTT
TRBV18	-	-	TRBJ2-1	CASSPLLGPVYNEQFF	TGTGCCAGCTCACCACTACTAGGTCCCGTATACAATGAGCAGTTCTTC
TRBV11-2	-	TRBD2	TRBJ2-3	CASSSAGGQDTQYF	TGTGCCAGCAGCTCGGCGGGGGGGCAAGATACGCAGTATTTT
TRBV27	-	-	TRBJ2-3	CASRTGLGTDTQYF	TGTGCCAGCAGGACGGGACTGGGCACAGATACGCAGTATTTT
TRBV28	-	-	TRBJ2-1	CASAKGGTLYDNEQFF	TGTGCCAGCGCAAAGGGGGGGACCCTCTACGACAATGAGCAGTTCTTC
TRBV14	-	TRBD2	TRBJ2-7	CASSQLAGGYEQYF	TGTGCCAGCAGCCAACTAGCGGGAGGGTACGAGCAGTACTTC
TRBV7-2	-	-	TRBJ2-7	CASSNGPNRVSEQYF	TGTGCCAGCAGTAACGGCCCTAACAGGGTGTCCGAGCAGTACTTC